Below are 14 T cell receptor beta chains sequenced from a single sample in a study of T-cell reconstitution after alpha-beta-depleted transplantation in children. The library targeted TCRbeta and was prepared with unique molecular identifiers. TCRdb re-analysed the PCR reads in MiXCR, keeping a single row per CDR3 protein. The table records about 260,000 distinct CDR3 sequences, around a tenth of them present only once. The sequencing here drew on peripheral blood, taken 180 days after TCRalphabeta/CD19-depleted stem cell transplant. These receptors were obtained from a male patient between 2 and 15 years old who had a stem cell transplant for chronic granulomatous disease, so the T cells may come from the graft donor.

This sequence joins TRBV24-1 and TRBJ1-5; no clear D gene. The length of the CDR3 is 13 residues. Trimming stripped 1 base from V and 7 bases from J, with 7 bases between. CDR1 and CDR2 (germline): KGHDR, SFDVKD. In DNA form, the CDR3 reads TGTGCCACCAGTGATTTTTTGGACCAGCCCCAGCATTTT. Protein product: CATSDFLDQPQHF.

This clonotype was observed many times. V and J are TRBV20-1 and TRBJ2-3; no clear D gene. This CDR3 is 15 amino acids long. Between the trimmed V and J ends, which lost 0 bases and 0 bases, there was a span of 10 bases. Germline V gene sequence: CDR1 DFQATT, CDR2 SNEGSKA (reference sequence). Here the CDR3 DNA reads TGCAGTGCTAGAGATAACAGCGCTAGCACAGATACGCAGTATTTT. It translates to CSARDNSASTDTQYF.

There are many counts of this clonotype. The genes are TRBV12-3 or TRBV12-4 and TRBJ2-5; the D call may be TRBD1 or TRBD2 (6 bases each). The V end was cut by 5 bases, the J end by 5 bases, with 12 bases between. This CDR3 has 13 residues. The CDR3 region is CASSLTGGETQYF. DNA for the CDR3: TGTGCCAGCAGTCTGACAGGAGGGGAGACCCAGTACTTC.

This clonotype was counted many times. The CDR3: CASTTRDIHGYTF. In DNA form, the CDR3 reads TGTGCCAGCACCACGCGGGACATCCATGGCTACACCTTC. The chain is built from TRBV7-9 and TRBJ1-2, with a tentative D call TRBD1 (6 bases). The CDR3 length is 13 residues. V shed 7 bases and J shed 6 bases, with 15 bases lying between them. Germline CDR1 and CDR2: SEHNR and FQNEAQ (reference sequence).

This clonotype was detected ten times or more. The rearrangement uses TRBV6-1 and TRBJ2-1; possible D gene TRBD1, 6 bases. The V and J ends lost 8 bases and 2 bases respectively, with 10 bases between them. This CDR3 spans 13 amino acids. Germline CDR1 is MNHNS and CDR2 is SASEGT. CDR3 protein: CASSGTTYNEQFF. For the CDR3, the DNA is TGTGCCAGCTCCGGGACAACCTACAATGAGCAGTTCTTC.

This clonotype occurred many times. The chain combines TRBV12-3 or TRBV12-4 with TRBJ2-7; D call uncertain. V shed 3 bases and J shed 5 bases, with 8 bases lying between them. This CDR3 has 12 residues. The DNA for the CDR3 is TGTGCCAGCAGTTTGGGTGTCAACGAGCAGTACTTC. It yields the protein CASSLGVNEQYF.

This clonotype was seen many times. The chain employs TRBV9 and TRBJ2-2; 7 nucleotides agree with TRBD1. Germline assignment: CDR1 SGDLS and CDR2 YYNGEE. The CDR3 runs to 16 residues. With V trimmed by 4 bases and J by 5 bases, 11 bases remained unmatched. CDR3 sequence reads: CASSPRDSEPTGELFF. In nucleotides, the CDR3 is TGTGCCAGCAGCCCCCGGGACAGCGAGCCTACCGGGGAGCTGTTTTTT.

This clonotype has ten or more counts. The genes are TRBV29-1 and TRBJ2-7; no firm D call. Trimming removed 5 bases at V and 2 bases at J, with 10 bases between. This CDR3 is 12 amino acids long. Per the germline V gene, CDR1 is SQVTM and CDR2 is ANQGSEA. The CDR3 region is CSVRDGTYEQYF. CDR3 DNA: TGCAGCGTTCGTGACGGAACCTACGAGCAGTACTTC.

This clonotype has a count of ten or more. The chain has TRBV7-2 and TRBJ2-1, with TRBD2 matching 9 bases. The CDR3 is 19 residues long. Losses at the gene ends were 5 bases for V and 9 bases for J; bases not matched to a gene: 23. Looked up from germline, CDR1 is SGHTA and CDR2 is FQGNSA. As DNA, the CDR3 is TGTGCCAGCAGCGAGTCGGGAAGAGCCGTAGCGGGAGTAACGGGTGAGCAGTTCTTC. Its translation is CASSESGRAVAGVTGEQFF.

The V gene is TRBV28, the J gene TRBJ2-1; weak D call: TRBD1 (5 bases). The germline V gene encodes CDR1 MDHEN and CDR2 SYDVKM. V lost 5 bases and J 8 bases, leaving 19 bases between the germline ends. The CDR3 is 15 residues long. DNA of the CDR3: TGTGCCAGCAGTCAACAGGAGTTTGGAAACCATGAGCAGTTCTTC. This encodes CASSQQEFGNHEQFF.

This clonotype was seen a handful of times. The chain employs TRBV18 and TRBJ2-1; D uncertain. CDR3 size: 16 residues. Looked up from germline, CDR1 is KGHSH and CDR2 is LQKENI. Trimming left V 0 bases short and J 4 bases short, with 13 bases between. This chain's CDR3 is CASSPPKGMVYNEQFF. The CDR3 bases are TGTGCCAGCTCACCACCGAAGGGAATGGTTTACAATGAGCAGTTCTTC.

This clonotype was observed at least ten times. The chain employs TRBV5-1 and TRBJ2-7; the D gene is possibly TRBD1 (6 bases). The V end was cut by 1 base, the J end by 4 bases, with 12 bases between. CDR1 is SGHRS and CDR2 is YFSETQ in the germline V gene. The CDR3 has 14 amino acids. The DNA of the CDR3 is TGCGCCAGCAGCTTGATGGGACAAGGATACGAGCAGTACTTC. It encodes CASSLMGQGYEQYF.

This clonotype was detected many times. This chain joins TRBV12-3 or TRBV12-4 and TRBJ2-7, with TRBD2 as a possible D gene (7 bases). This CDR3 contains 16 residues. V lost 4 bases, J lost 4 bases, and 20 bases lay in between. CDR3 DNA sequence: TGTGCCAGCAGTTGGGGGCACTGGGGGGGCCGTTACGAGCAGTACTTC. Translation: CASSWGHWGGRYEQYF.

This clonotype showed up many times. The chain uses TRBV20-1 and TRBJ2-3; D unresolved. The germline gives CDR1 DFQATT, CDR2 SNEGSKA (reference sequence). The CDR3 loop spans 14 amino acids. Trimming took 6 bases from V and 2 from J, leaving 15 bases between them. The CDR3 bases are TGCAGTGCCATCACGGGTGTCTACACAGATACGCAGTATTTT. Its translation is CSAITGVYTDTQYF.